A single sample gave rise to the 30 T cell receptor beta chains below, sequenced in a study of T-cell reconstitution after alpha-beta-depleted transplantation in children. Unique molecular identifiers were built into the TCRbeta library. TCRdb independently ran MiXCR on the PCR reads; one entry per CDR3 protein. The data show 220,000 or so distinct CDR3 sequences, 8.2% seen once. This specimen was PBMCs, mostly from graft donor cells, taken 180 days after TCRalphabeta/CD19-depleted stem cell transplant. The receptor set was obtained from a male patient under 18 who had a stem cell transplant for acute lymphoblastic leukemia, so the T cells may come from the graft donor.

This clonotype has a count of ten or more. The CDR3 nucleotides are TGTGCCAGCAGCTCCCCCGGGGGGTCTGGGGCCAACGTCCTGACTTTC. It specifies CASSSPGGSGANVLTF. The rearrangement links TRBV7-9 to TRBJ2-6; 7 bases map to TRBD2. Germline CDR1 and CDR2: SEHNR and FQNEAQ (reference sequence). CDR3 length equals 16 residues. V shed 4 bases and J 1 base; nucleotides not matched to a gene: 4.

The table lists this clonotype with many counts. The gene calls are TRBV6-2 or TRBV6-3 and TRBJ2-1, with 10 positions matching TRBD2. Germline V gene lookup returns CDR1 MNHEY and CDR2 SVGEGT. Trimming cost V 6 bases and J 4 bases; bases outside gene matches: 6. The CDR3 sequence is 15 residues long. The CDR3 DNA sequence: TGTGCCAGCAGAAGCGGGGGGGGCGCATACAATGAGCAGTTCTTC. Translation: CASRSGGGAYNEQFF.

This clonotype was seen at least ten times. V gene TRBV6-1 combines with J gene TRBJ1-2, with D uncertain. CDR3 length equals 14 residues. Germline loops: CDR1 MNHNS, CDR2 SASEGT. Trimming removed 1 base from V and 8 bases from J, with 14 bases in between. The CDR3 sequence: CASSEVERFYGYTF. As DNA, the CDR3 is TGTGCCAGCAGTGAAGTGGAGAGGTTTTACGGCTACACCTTC.

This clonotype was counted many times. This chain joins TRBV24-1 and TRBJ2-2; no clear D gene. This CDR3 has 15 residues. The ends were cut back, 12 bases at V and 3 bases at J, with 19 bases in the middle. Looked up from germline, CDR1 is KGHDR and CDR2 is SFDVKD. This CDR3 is CAVRPGELDTGELFF. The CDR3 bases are TGTGCCGTCCGCCCTGGGGAATTGGACACCGGGGAGCTGTTTTTT.

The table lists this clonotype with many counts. The chain's CDR3 is CASSLGGLFDEQFF. The CDR3 DNA follows: TGCGCCAGCAGCTTGGGGGGACTCTTCGATGAGCAGTTCTTC. V is TRBV5-1 and J is TRBJ2-1, with D possibly being TRBD2 (6 bases). V was trimmed by 0 bases and J by 8 bases, leaving 12 bases between them. Germline-derived CDR1 and CDR2 are SGHRS and YFSETQ. The CDR3 length is 14 residues.

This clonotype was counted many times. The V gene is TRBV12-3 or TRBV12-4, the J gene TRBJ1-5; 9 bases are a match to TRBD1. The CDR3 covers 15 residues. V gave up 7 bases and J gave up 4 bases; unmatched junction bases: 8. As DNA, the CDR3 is TGTGCCAGCACCCGGACAGGGGTCCCTAATCAGCCCCAGCATTTT. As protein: CASTRTGVPNQPQHF.

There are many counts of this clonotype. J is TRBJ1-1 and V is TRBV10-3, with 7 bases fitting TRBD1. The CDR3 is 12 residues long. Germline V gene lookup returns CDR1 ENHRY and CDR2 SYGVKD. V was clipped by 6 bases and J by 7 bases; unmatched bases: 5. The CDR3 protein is CAISQGEVEAFF. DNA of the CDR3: TGTGCCATCAGCCAGGGGGAGGTTGAAGCTTTCTTT.

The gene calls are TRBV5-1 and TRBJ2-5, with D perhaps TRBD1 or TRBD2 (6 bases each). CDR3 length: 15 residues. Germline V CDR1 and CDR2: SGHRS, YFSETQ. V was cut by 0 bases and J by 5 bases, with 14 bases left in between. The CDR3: CASSLGRGSMETQYF. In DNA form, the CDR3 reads TGCGCCAGCAGCTTGGGGAGGGGGAGTATGGAGACCCAGTACTTC.

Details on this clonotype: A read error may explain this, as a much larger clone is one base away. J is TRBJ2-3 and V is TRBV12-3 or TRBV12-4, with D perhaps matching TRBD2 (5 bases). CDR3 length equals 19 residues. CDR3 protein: CTSSLAVTAGGNPTDTQYF. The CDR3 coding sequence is TGTACCAGCAGTTTAGCCGTTACGGCGGGCGGCAATCCCACAGATACGCAGTATTTT.

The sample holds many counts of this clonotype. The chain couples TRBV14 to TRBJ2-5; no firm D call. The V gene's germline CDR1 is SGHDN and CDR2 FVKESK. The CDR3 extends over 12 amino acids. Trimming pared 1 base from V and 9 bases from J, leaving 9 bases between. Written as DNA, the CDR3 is TGTGCCAGCAGCCAAGGACCGGTGGCCCAGTACTTC. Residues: CASSQGPVAQYF.

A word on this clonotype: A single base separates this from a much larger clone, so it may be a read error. Here the CDR3 DNA reads TGTGCTAGTGGGTCGACTTGCCTGGGCAAAAACATTCAGTACTTC. Encoded protein: CASGSTCLGKNIQYF. The chain uses TRBV12-5 and TRBJ2-4; no firm D call. The CDR3 has 15 amino acids. V was clipped by 6 bases and J by 3 bases, with 15 bases between them. Germline values: CDR1 LGHNT, CDR2 FRNRAP. The whole variable domain, filled in from reference TRBV12-5 and TRBJ2-4, reads DARVTQTPRHKVTEMGQEVTMRCQPILGHNTVFWYRQTMMQGLELLAYFRNRAPLDDSGMPKDRFSAEMPDATLATLKIQPSEPRDSAVYFCASGSTCLGKNIQYFGAGTRLSVL.

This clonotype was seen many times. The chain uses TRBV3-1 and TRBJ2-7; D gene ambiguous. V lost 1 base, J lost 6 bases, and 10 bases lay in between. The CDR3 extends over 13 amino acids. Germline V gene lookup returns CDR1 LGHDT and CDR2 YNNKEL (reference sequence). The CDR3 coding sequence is TGTGCCAGCAGCCAAGCGGCCGCTCGCGAGCAGTACTTC. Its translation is CASSQAAAREQYF.

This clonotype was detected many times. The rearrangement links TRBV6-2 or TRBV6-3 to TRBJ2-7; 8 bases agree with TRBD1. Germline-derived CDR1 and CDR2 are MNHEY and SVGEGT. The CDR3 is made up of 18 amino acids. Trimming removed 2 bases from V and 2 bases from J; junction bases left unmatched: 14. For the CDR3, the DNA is TGTGCCAGCAGTTACCAACCCCGGACAGGGAAATCGGCCTACGAGCAGTACTTC. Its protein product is CASSYQPRTGKSAYEQYF.

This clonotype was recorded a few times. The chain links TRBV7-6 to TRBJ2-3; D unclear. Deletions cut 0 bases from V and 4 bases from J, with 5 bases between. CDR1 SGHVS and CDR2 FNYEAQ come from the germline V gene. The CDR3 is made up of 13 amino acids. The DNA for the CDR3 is TGTGCCAGCAGCTTAGCGGCCCCAGATACGCAGTATTTT. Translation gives CASSLAAPDTQYF.

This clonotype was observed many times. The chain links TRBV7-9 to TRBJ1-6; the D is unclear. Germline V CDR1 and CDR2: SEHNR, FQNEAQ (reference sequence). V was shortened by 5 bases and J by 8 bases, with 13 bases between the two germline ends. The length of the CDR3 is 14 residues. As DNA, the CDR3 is TGTGCCAGCAGCACGGAACGGGAGCATTCACCCCTCCACTTT. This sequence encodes CASSTEREHSPLHF.

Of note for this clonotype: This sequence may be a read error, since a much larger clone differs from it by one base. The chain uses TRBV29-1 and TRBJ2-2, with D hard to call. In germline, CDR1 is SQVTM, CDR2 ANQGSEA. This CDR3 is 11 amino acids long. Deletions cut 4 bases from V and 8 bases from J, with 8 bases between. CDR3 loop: CSVGLGGELFF. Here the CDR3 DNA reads TGCAGCGTTGGACTTGGTGGGGAGCTGTTTTTT.

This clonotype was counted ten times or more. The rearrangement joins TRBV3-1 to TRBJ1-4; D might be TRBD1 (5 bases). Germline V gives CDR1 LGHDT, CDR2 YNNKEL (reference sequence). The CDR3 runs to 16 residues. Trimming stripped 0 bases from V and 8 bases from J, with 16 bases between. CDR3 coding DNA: TGTGCCAGCAGCCAAGATCGTCGGGCAGGGAACGAAAAACTGTTTTTT. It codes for CASSQDRRAGNEKLFF.

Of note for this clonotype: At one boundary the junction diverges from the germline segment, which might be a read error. The CDR3 region is CASSLNSNQPPHF. The CDR3 bases are TGTGCCAGCAGCCTAAATAGCAATCAGCCCCCGCATTTT. The chain uses TRBV3-1 and TRBJ1-5; D not resolved. Per germline, CDR1 LGHDT and CDR2 YNNKEL (reference sequence). This CDR3 comprises 13 residues.

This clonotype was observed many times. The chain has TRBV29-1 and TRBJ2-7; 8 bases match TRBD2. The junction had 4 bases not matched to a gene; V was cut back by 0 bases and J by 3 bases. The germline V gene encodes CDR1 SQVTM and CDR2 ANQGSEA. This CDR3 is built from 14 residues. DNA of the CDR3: TGCAGCGTTGAAGATCGGGAGGGGGTCTACGAGCAGTACTTC. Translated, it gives CSVEDREGVYEQYF.

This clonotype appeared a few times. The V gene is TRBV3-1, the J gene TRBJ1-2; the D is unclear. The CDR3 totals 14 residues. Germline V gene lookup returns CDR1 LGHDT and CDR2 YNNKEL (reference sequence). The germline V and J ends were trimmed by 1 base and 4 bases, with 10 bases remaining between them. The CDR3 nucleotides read TGTGCCAGCAGCCAAGGCCCGGGAACCTATGGCTACACCTTC. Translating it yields CASSQGPGTYGYTF. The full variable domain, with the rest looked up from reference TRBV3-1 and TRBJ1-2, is DTAVSQTPKYLVTQMGNDKSIKCEQNLGHDTMYWYKQDSKKFLKIMFSYNNKELIINETVPNRFSPKSPDKAHLNLHINSLELGDSAVYFCASSQGPGTYGYTFGSGTRLTVV.

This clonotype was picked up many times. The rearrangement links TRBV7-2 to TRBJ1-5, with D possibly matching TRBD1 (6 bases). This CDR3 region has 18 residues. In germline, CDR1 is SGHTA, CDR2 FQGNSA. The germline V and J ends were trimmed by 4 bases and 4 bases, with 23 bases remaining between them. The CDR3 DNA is TGTGCCAGCAGCTACCGGGACATTATAGAAGTAGATAATCAGCCCCAGCATTTT. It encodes CASSYRDIIEVDNQPQHF. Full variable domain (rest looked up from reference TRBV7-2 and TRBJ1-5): GAGVSQSPSNKVTEKGKDVELRCDPISGHTALYWYRQSLGQGLEFLIYFQGNSAPDKSGLPSDRFSAERTGGSVSTLTIQRTQQEDSAVYLCASSYRDIIEVDNQPQHFGDGTRLSIL.

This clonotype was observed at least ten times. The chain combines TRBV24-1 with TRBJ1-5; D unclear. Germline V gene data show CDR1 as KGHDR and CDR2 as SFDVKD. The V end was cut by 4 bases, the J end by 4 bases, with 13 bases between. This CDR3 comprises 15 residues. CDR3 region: CATSEKGDENQPQHF. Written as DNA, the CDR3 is TGTGCCACCAGTGAAAAAGGAGATGAAAATCAGCCCCAGCATTTT.

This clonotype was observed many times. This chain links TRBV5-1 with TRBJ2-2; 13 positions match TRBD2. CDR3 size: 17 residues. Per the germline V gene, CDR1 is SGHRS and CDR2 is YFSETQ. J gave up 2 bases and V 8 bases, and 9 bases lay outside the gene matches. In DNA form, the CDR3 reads TGCGCCAGTACGAAACGACTAGCGGGGGGTAACACCGGGGAGCTGTTTTTT. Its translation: CASTKRLAGGNTGELFF.

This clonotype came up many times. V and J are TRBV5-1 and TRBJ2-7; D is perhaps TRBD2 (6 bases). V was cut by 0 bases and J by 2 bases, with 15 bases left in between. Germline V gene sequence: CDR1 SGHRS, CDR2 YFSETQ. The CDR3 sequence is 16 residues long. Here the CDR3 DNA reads TGCGCCAGCAGCTTGGCCTTCACTAGGAGGGCCTACGAGCAGTACTTC. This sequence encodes CASSLAFTRRAYEQYF.

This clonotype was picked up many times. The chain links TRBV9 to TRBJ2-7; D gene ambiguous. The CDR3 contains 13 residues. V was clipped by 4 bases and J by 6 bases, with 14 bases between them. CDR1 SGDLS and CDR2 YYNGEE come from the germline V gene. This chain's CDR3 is CASSTVMGAEQYF. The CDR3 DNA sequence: TGTGCCAGCAGCACGGTAATGGGCGCCGAGCAGTACTTC.

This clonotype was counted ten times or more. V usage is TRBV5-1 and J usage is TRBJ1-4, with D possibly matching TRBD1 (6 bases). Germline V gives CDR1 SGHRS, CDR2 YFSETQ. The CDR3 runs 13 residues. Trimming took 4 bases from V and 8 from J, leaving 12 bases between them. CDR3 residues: CASSKQGGEKLFF. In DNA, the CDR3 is TGCGCCAGCAGCAAACAGGGTGGCGAAAAACTGTTTTTT.

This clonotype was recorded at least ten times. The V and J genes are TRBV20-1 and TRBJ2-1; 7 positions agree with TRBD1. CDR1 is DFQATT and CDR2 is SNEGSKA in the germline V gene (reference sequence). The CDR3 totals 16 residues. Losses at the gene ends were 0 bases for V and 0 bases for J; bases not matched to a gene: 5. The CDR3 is CSARDPGQPSYNEQFF. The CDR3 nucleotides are TGCAGTGCTAGAGACCCGGGACAGCCCTCCTACAATGAGCAGTTCTTC.

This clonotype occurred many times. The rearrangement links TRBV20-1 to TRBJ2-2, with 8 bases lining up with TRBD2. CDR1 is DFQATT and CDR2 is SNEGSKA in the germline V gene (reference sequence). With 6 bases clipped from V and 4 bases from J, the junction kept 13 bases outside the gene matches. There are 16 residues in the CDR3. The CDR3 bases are TGCAGTGCCCGCGACGGGAGGGAAAAAGGCACCGGGGAGCTGTTTTTT. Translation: CSARDGREKGTGELFF.

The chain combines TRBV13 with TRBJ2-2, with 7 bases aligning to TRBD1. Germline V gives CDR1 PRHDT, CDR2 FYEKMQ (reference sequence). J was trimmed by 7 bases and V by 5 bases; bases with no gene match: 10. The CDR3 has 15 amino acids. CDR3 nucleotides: TGTGCCAGCAGCCCCCGAGGGACAGTCGTCGGGGAGCTGTTTTTT. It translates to CASSPRGTVVGELFF.

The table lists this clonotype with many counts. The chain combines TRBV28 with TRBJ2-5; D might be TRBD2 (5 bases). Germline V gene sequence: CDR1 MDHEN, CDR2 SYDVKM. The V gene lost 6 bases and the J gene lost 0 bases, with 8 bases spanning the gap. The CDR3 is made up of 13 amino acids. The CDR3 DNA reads TGTGCCAGCAGACTAGGGTACCAAGAGACCCAGTACTTC. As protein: CASRLGYQETQYF.